Each of the 19 T cell receptor beta chains below was sequenced from the same sample in a study of T cells in Graves' hyperthyroidism and ophthalmopathy (dated by TCRdb to the late 2010s). Libraries were constructed by multiplex PCR. This sample was sequenced with an Illumina HiSeq 2000. The TCR beta CDR3 regions were amplified from RNA transcripts. For the first round of RT-PCR on the TCR CDR3, the HTBI primer set was used together with the Qiagen OneStep RT-PCR kit. Using fastp at Q25 and MiXCR, TCRdb reprocessed the public reads and kept productive beta chains. Rows with one shared CDR3 protein collapse into an entry with the most common genes and DNA. This sample is represented by fewer than 650,000 distinct CDR3 sequences; about 45% of them were singletons. About 45% of the sample is in the top ten clones. Sequencing was done on a sample of peripheral blood or thyroid tissue (not recorded which). All receptors come from an adult woman with Graves' disease, either hyperthyroidism or ophthalmopathy (not recorded which).

The genes are TRBV20-1 and TRBJ2-5; the D gene could be TRBD1 or TRBD2 (5 bases each). The V end lost 1 base, the J end lost 2 bases, and 14 bases lay between the germline ends. This CDR3 region has 15 residues. In germline, CDR1 is DFQATT, CDR2 SNEGSKA (reference sequence). The CDR3 protein is CSARGGADVQETQYF. DNA of the CDR3: TGCAGTGCTAGAGGAGGGGCCGATGTACAAGAGACCCAGTACTTC.

Ten or more counts support this clonotype. The gene calls are TRBV2 and TRBJ2-5; 9 bases align to TRBD2. V lost 3 bases to trimming and J lost 5 bases; unmatched junction nucleotides: 10. This CDR3 contains 16 residues. Germline lookup yields CDR1 SNHLY and CDR2 FYNNEI. The DNA of the CDR3 is TGTGCCAGCAGTGATAGGGCGGGGGGGCCTTGGGAGACCCAGTACTTC. Translated: CASSDRAGGPWETQYF.

The chain employs TRBV10-3 and TRBJ1-2; D not certain. Trimming shortened V by 6 bases and J by 2 bases, and 13 bases separated the two germline ends. The CDR3 has 14 amino acids. The germline CDR1 and CDR2 sequences are ENHRY and SYGVKD. CDR3 in amino acids: CAIRPSSLNYGYTF. In DNA, the CDR3 is TGTGCCATCAGGCCGAGTTCCCTAAACTATGGCTACACCTTC.

The chain recombines TRBV29-1 with TRBJ1-2; 11 positions agree with TRBD1. Germline V lookup: CDR1 SQVTM, CDR2 ANQGSEA. This CDR3 is 10 amino acids long. V lost 7 bases to trimming and J lost 12 bases; unmatched junction nucleotides: 4. The CDR3 DNA reads TGCAGCGCAAGGACAGGGGGCGACACCTTC. It translates to CSARTGGDTF.

The genes are TRBV20-1 and TRBJ1-5; maybe TRBD1 (5 bases). CDR1 is DFQATT and CDR2 is SNEGSKA in the germline V gene (reference sequence). The CDR3 sequence is 12 residues long. With 4 bases removed from V and 11 bases from J, the gap between germline ends came to 15 bases. The CDR3 DNA reads TGCAGTGCTATGGGACTAGCAGAGACCCAGCATTTT. It is translated as CSAMGLAETQHF.

This chain joins TRBV7-9 and TRBJ1-5, with D tentatively TRBD1 (5 bases). Germline V gives CDR1 SEHNR, CDR2 FQNEAQ (reference sequence). This CDR3 region has 14 residues. V shed 5 bases and J shed 9 bases, with 17 bases lying between them. The CDR3 region has the DNA TGTGCCAGCAGCCCCGGGACGGCGTCGGCGCCCCAGCATTTT. As protein: CASSPGTASAPQHF.

The chain is built from TRBV2 and TRBJ2-7; 7 nucleotides match TRBD2. V lost 4 bases, J lost 3 bases, and 9 bases stayed unmatched. This CDR3 comprises 15 residues. Germline assignment: CDR1 SNHLY and CDR2 FYNNEI. CDR3 in DNA: TGTGCCAGCAGTGCCGGGGACTACCGGGTCTACGAGCAGTACTTC. Residues: CASSAGDYRVYEQYF.

This clonotype occurred many times. The chain has TRBV7-9 and TRBJ2-6, with D uncertain. From germline, CDR1 is SEHNR and CDR2 FQNEAQ (reference sequence). V shed 2 bases and J shed 0 bases, with 8 bases lying between them. This CDR3 has 16 residues. CDR3: CASSLSAISGANVLTF. As DNA, the CDR3 is TGTGCCAGCAGCTTATCGGCCATCTCTGGGGCCAACGTCCTGACTTTC.

The genes are TRBV29-1 and TRBJ2-7; D gene uncertain. Per the germline V gene, CDR1 is SQVTM and CDR2 is ANQGSEA. V was cut by 7 bases and J by 4 bases, with 5 bases left in between. This CDR3 has 9 residues. The CDR3 here is CSGDYEQYF. The DNA of the CDR3 is TGCAGCGGGGATTACGAGCAGTACTTC.

The chain has TRBV11-2 and TRBJ1-2, with a tentative D call TRBD1 (6 bases). Germline CDR1 is SGHAT and CDR2 is FQNNGV. V shed 5 bases and J shed 8 bases, with 18 bases lying between them. The CDR3 length is 14 residues. CDR3 DNA: TGTGCCAGCAGCCAAGACCCGGGGGCCCTCGGCTACACCTTC. Translation gives CASSQDPGALGYTF. Full variable domain (outside the CDR3, taken from reference TRBV11-2 and TRBJ1-2): EAGVAQSPRYKIIEKRQSVAFWCNPISGHATLYWYQQILGQGPKLLIQFQNNGVVDDSQLPKDRFSAERLKGVDSTLKIQPAKLEDSAVYLCASSQDPGALGYTFGSGTRLTVV.

The chain links TRBV12-3 or TRBV12-4 to TRBJ2-5; D not certain. CDR3 length: 12 amino acids. V was shortened by 10 bases and J by 0 bases, with 9 bases between the two germline ends. The CDR3 is CATTGHQETQYF. In nucleotides, the CDR3 is TGTGCCACCACCGGGCACCAAGAGACCCAGTACTTC.

The chain recombines TRBV9 with TRBJ2-2; D is uncertain. The V and J ends lost 0 bases and 0 bases respectively, with 6 bases between them. The V gene's germline CDR1 is SGDLS and CDR2 YYNGEE. This CDR3 comprises 15 residues. DNA of the CDR3: TGTGCCAGCAGCGTAGGGGTTGCGAACACCGGGGAGCTGTTTTTT. Translating it yields CASSVGVANTGELFF.

This clonotype was seen at least ten times. The chain links TRBV15 to TRBJ1-5; tentatively, D is TRBD1 (6 bases). Germline loops: CDR1 LNHNV, CDR2 YYDKDF (reference sequence). V was cut by 0 bases and J by 3 bases, with 12 bases left in between. The CDR3 loop spans 16 amino acids. CDR3 bases: TGTGCCACCAGCAGAGAGGGCAGGGGCCCCAATCAGCCCCAGCATTTT. Protein product: CATSREGRGPNQPQHF.

This clonotype was picked up many times. This rearrangement joins TRBV29-1 to TRBJ1-1, with TRBD1 identical over 7 bases. Germline V gene data show CDR1 as SQVTM and CDR2 as ANQGSEA. The CDR3 extends over 14 amino acids. V lost 2 bases, J lost 4 bases, and 7 bases stayed unmatched. For the CDR3, the DNA is TGCAGCGTTGAAATTCTAGCAGGGGGCACTGAAGCTTTCTTT. This codes for CSVEILAGGTEAFF.

On this clonotype: A much larger clone lies a single base off, so this may be a read error. The DNA for the CDR3 is TGCGCCAGCGGACGGACAGGAGCACCTGAAGCTTTCTTT. Translating it yields CASGRTGAPEAFF. The chain couples TRBV4-1 to TRBJ1-1, with 7 bases aligning to TRBD1. This CDR3 spans 13 amino acids. Germline V gives CDR1 MGHRA, CDR2 YSYEKL. The junction had 9 bases not matched to a gene; V was cut back by 8 bases and J by 6 bases.

This chain joins TRBV6-1 and TRBJ2-7; D tentatively reads TRBD1 or TRBD2 (5 bases each). V was clipped by 6 bases and J by 8 bases, with 26 bases between them. There are 16 residues in the CDR3. Germline assignment: CDR1 MNHNS and CDR2 SASEGT. The CDR3 region is CASSSRGRGGPGKQYF. DNA of the CDR3: TGTGCCAGCAGCTCTAGGGGCCGAGGAGGCCCGGGGAAGCAGTACTTC.

This sequence joins TRBV20-1 and TRBJ2-7, with a weak D call TRBD1 (6 bases). The CDR3 sequence is 13 residues long. CDR1 is DFQATT, CDR2 SNEGSKA, per germline (reference sequence). The ends were cut back, 3 bases at V and 5 bases at J, with 14 bases in the middle. CDR3 loop: CSASQGRPHEQYF. CDR3 coding DNA: TGCAGTGCTAGCCAGGGGAGACCCCACGAGCAGTACTTC.

As DNA, the CDR3 is TGTGCCAGCACCCGTAATTCGGGGTACCAAGAGACCCAGTACTTC. This codes for CASTRNSGYQETQYF. The chain employs TRBV13 and TRBJ2-5; D might be TRBD2 (5 bases). The CDR3 length is 15 residues. Germline CDR1 and CDR2: PRHDT and FYEKMQ (reference sequence). V lost 7 bases, J lost 0 bases, and 15 bases lay in between.

J is TRBJ1-1 and V is TRBV29-1; 7 bases line up with TRBD1. The CDR3 spans 13 residues. Per germline, CDR1 SQVTM and CDR2 ANQGSEA. J gave up 0 bases and V 7 bases, and 5 bases lay outside the gene matches. The CDR3 here is CSGGDRVNTEAFF. The CDR3, as DNA: TGCAGCGGAGGGGACAGAGTGAACACTGAAGCTTTCTTT.